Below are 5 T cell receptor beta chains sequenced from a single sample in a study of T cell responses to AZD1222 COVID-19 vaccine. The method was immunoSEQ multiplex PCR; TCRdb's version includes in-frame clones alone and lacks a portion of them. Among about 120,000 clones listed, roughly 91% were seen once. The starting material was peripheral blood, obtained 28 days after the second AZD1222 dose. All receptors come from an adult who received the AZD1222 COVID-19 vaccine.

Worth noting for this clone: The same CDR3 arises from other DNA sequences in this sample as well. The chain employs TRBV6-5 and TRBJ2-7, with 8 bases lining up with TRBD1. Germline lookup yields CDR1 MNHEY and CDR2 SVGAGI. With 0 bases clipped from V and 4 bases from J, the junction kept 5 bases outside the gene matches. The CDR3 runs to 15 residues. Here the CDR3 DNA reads TGTGCCAGCAGTTACTCACCACAGGGGGGATACGAGCAGTACTTC. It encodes CASSYSPQGGYEQYF.

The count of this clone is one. As DNA, the CDR3 is TGTGCCAGCAGGAAGGGACAGGGGGAGAATGAGCCCCAGCATTTT. This gives the protein CASRKGQGENEPQHF. This sequence joins TRBV6-4 and TRBJ1-5; TRBD1 matches at 11 bases. The CDR3 runs to 15 residues. The germline gives CDR1 MRHNA, CDR2 SNTAGT. V trimming: 6 bases; J trimming: 8 bases; junction bases outside the gene matches: 9.

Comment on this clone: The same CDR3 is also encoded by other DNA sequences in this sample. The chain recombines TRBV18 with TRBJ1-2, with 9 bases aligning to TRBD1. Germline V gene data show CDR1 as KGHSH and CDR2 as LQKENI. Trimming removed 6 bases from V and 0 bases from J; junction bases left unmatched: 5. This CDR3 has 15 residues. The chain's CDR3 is CASSPGTGTNYGYTF. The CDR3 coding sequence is TGTGCCAGCTCCCCCGGGACAGGGACTAACTATGGCTACACCTTC.

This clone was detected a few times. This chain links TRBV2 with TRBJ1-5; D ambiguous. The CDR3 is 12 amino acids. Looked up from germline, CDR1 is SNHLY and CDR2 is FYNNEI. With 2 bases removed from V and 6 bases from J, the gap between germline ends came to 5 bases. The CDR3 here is CASSEMTQPQHF. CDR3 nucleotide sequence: TGTGCCAGCAGTGAAATGACTCAGCCCCAGCATTTT.

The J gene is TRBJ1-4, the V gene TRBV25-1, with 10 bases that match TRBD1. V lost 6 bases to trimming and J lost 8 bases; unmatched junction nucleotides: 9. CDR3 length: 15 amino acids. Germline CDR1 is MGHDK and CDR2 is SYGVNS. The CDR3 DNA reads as TGTGCCAGCAGGGCACCGGGACAGGGGTTAGAAAAACTGTTTTTT. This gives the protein CASRAPGQGLEKLFF.